Presented here are 14 T cell receptor beta chains from one specimen sequenced in a study of blood T cell repertoires in COVID-19. The repertoire was sequenced with immunoSEQ multiplex PCR; TCRdb's copy has only in-frame clones and lacks some. Here the sample spans about 160,000 clones, 90% being singletons. Specimen: peripheral blood. These receptors all stem from a man aged 55 to 70 with active or convalescent COVID-19.

The chain employs TRBV6-5 and TRBJ1-5, with 8 bases lining up with TRBD1. J lost 6 bases, V lost 2 bases, and 3 bases had no gene match. Germline CDR1 MNHEY, CDR2 SVGAGI. The CDR3 totals 14 residues. This CDR3 reads CASSYIQGAQPQHF. The CDR3 DNA sequence: TGTGCCAGCAGTTACATCCAGGGGGCTCAGCCCCAGCATTTT.

This chain links TRBV7-9 with TRBJ2-1; no clear D. The V and J ends lost 1 base and 0 bases respectively, with 13 bases between them. CDR3 length: 17 amino acids. Looked up from germline, CDR1 is SEHNR and CDR2 is FQNEAQ (reference sequence). Here the CDR3 reads CASSLVALVSSYNEQFF. The CDR3 coding sequence is TGTGCCAGCAGCTTAGTTGCGCTAGTGAGCTCCTACAATGAGCAGTTCTTC.

The gene calls are TRBV11-2 and TRBJ1-1; 9 bases align to TRBD1. CDR3 length equals 15 residues. Trimming at V came to 5 bases and at J to 2 bases, leaving 6 bases not matched to a gene. The germline V gene encodes CDR1 SGHAT and CDR2 FQNNGV. CDR3 sequence: CASSPLQGANTEAFF. The CDR3 DNA reads TGTGCCAGCAGCCCCCTACAGGGGGCAAACACTGAAGCTTTCTTT.

About this clone itself: Other nucleotide sequences from this sample produce the same CDR3. This chain connects TRBV20-1 to TRBJ2-5; D is unresolved. Trimming stripped 3 bases from V and 2 bases from J, with 4 bases between. There are 11 residues in the CDR3. CDR1 and CDR2 (germline): DFQATT, SNEGSKA (reference sequence). CDR3 nucleotide sequence: TGCAGTGCTAGCCTACAAGAGACCCAGTACTTC. Its protein is CSASLQETQYF.

CDR3 residues: CASSQEGSTLLSGNTIYF. The CDR3, as DNA: TGTGCCAGCAGCCAAGAGGGGAGTACATTACTCTCTGGAAACACCATATATTTT. This chain links TRBV3-1 (or the pseudogene TRBV3-2) with TRBJ1-3, with D unclear. The CDR3 covers 18 residues. The germline V and J ends were trimmed by 0 bases and 0 bases, with 15 bases remaining between them. Germline CDR1 is LGHDT and CDR2 is YNNKEL (reference sequence).

The rearrangement links TRBV3-1 (or the pseudogene TRBV3-2) to TRBJ1-2; a weak D match, TRBD1 (6 bases). The CDR3 runs to 15 residues. Germline assignment: CDR1 LGHDT and CDR2 YNNKEL (reference sequence). The V and J ends lost 6 bases and 8 bases respectively, with 22 bases between them. CDR3 loop: CASSPRTDSVRGYTF. Here the CDR3 DNA reads TGTGCCAGCAGTCCAAGAACGGACAGCGTCCGCGGCTACACCTTC.

V is TRBV25-1 and J is TRBJ2-1; TRBD2 aligns across 8 bases. Trimming took 1 base from V and 8 from J; bases not matched to a gene: 7. Germline CDR1 reads MGHDK; CDR2 reads SYGVNS. The CDR3 runs 15 residues. In DNA, the CDR3 is TGTGCCAGCAGTGAATCTAGGTGGACTAGCTATGAGCAGTTCTTC. Its protein product is CASSESRWTSYEQFF.

The V gene is TRBV5-1, the J gene TRBJ2-1, with 10 bases that match TRBD2. The CDR3 is 16 residues long. Per the germline V gene, CDR1 is SGHRS and CDR2 is YFSETQ. V lost 0 bases, J lost 9 bases, and 9 bases stayed unmatched. Here the CDR3 DNA reads TGCGCCAGCAGCTTGGGTAGCGGGAGGAGTTTAGGTGAGCAGTTCTTC. It specifies CASSLGSGRSLGEQFF.

This clone was seen a single time. The chain is built from TRBV28 and TRBJ1-2, with D hard to call. There are 13 residues in the CDR3. Deletions cut 7 bases from V and 3 bases from J, with 12 bases between. CDR1 is MDHEN, CDR2 SYDVKM, per germline. CDR3 region: CASTQNPDYGYTF. The CDR3 bases are TGTGCCAGCACTCAAAACCCGGACTATGGCTACACCTTC.

Note on this clone: Other DNA sequences within the sample encode an identical CDR3. V gene TRBV3-1 (or the pseudogene TRBV3-2) combines with J gene TRBJ2-4, with D perhaps matching TRBD2 (6 bases). Germline V gene data show CDR1 as LGHDT and CDR2 as YNNKEL (reference sequence). The V gene lost 2 bases and the J gene lost 0 bases, with 8 bases spanning the gap. CDR3 length: 15 residues. CDR3 sequence: CASSQLGLAKNIQYF. Here the CDR3 DNA reads TGTGCCAGCAGCCAATTGGGACTAGCCAAAAACATTCAGTACTTC.

This rearrangement joins TRBV12-3 or TRBV12-4 to TRBJ1-3, with D uncertain. The CDR3 loop spans 11 amino acids. V lost 2 bases, J lost 8 bases, and 4 bases lay in between. The CDR3 DNA follows: TGTGCCAGCAGTTTAATAGACACCATATATTTT. It encodes CASSLIDTIYF.

This clone was observed a few times. The chain is built from TRBV4-1 and TRBJ1-5; 7 bases are shared with TRBD1. This CDR3 is built from 15 residues. With 3 bases clipped from V and 5 bases from J, the junction kept 7 bases outside the gene matches. Looked up from germline, CDR1 is MGHRA and CDR2 is YSYEKL. This CDR3 is CASSQYGTDDQPQHF. The DNA of the CDR3 is TGCGCCAGCAGCCAGTATGGGACAGATGATCAGCCCCAGCATTTT.

The chain uses TRBV12-3 or TRBV12-4 and TRBJ1-2; 11 bases map to TRBD1. The CDR3 is 13 amino acids. V was pared by 6 bases and J by 13 bases, with 10 bases of the junction left unmatched. This chain's CDR3 is CASRRDRGSYGTF. The DNA of the CDR3 is TGTGCCAGCAGACGGGACAGGGGGTCTTACGGCACCTTC.

V gene TRBV10-3 combines with J gene TRBJ2-2, with 8 bases aligning to TRBD1. The V gene's germline CDR1 is ENHRY and CDR2 SYGVKD. V shed 10 bases and J 0 bases; nucleotides not matched to a gene: 4. This CDR3 spans 14 amino acids. The CDR3 DNA reads TGTGCCAACCGACAGGGGCCGAACACCGGGGAGCTGTTTTTT. It specifies CANRQGPNTGELFF.